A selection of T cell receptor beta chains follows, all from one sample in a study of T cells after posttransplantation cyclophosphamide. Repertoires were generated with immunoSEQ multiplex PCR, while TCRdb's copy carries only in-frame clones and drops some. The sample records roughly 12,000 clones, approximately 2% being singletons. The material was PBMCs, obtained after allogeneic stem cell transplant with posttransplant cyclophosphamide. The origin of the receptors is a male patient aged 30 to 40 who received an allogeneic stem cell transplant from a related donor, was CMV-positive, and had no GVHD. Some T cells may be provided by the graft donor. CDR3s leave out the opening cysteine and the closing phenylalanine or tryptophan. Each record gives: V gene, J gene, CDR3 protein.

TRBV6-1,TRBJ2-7,ASRTTGRSDEQY
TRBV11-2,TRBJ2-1,ASSFGTSGTSFKF
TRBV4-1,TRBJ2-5,ASSQRPPGLAGGAQETQY
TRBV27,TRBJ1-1,ASSYGGLGTEAF
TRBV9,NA,ASSPLGDSYEQY
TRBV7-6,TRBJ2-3,ASSRRVTGEGADTQY
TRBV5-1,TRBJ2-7,ASSIHRGDEQY
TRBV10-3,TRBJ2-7,AISAGQLYEQY
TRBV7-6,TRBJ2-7,ASSPGQPYEQY
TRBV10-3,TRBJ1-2,AIRTENYGYT
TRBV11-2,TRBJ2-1,ASSLFRGKDEQF
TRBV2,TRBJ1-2,ASSEIEGGYT
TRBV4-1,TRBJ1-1,ASSQGRGLNTEAF
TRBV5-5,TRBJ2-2,ASKGRISSGGIVTNGELF
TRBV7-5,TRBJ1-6,ARSGDRGPYNSPLH
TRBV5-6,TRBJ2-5,ASSFPGAPETQY
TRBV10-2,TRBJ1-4,ASRGTGTDNEKLF
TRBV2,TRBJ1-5,ASSYQGNNQPQH
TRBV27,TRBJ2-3,ASSRQGLTDTQY
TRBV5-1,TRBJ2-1,ASSLVVGGGEQF
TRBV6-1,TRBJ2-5,ASRREVRTQY
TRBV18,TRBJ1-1,ASSRNREGAF
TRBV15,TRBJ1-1,ATSKEGLAEAF
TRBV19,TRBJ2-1,ASSIGFAESSYNEQF
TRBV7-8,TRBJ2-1,ASSPAMSSYNEQF
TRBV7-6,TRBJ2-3,ASSLVYIGDSEPSTDTQY
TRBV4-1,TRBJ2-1,ASSHPTRSSYNEQF
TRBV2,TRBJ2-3,ASSAEDRVQPTDTQY
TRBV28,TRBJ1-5,ASSKSTGTPNNQPQH
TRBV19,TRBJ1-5,ASSIDPGGVQPQH
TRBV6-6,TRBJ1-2,ASRGTGAGYT
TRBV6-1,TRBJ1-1,ASSERTLRGGTEAF
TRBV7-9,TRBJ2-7,ASSLPITGTGDEQY
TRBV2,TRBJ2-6,ASRPGTGKIATGANVLT
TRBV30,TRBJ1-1,AWSRDLNTEAF
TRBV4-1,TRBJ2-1,ASSLDRAKQF